A single T cell receptor (beta chain) is shown here with its context. Antigen unknown. V was trimmed by 1 base and J by 7 bases, leaving 14 bases between them. There are 15 residues in the CDR3. Germline CDR1 is SGHTA and CDR2 is FQGNSA. This sample was included in a study of cytomegalovirus exposure and HLA in healthy donors. A multiplex PCR was run with 60 Vbeta primers and 13 Jbeta primers. Method: immunoSEQ multiplex PCR; TCRdb's copy keeps in-frame clones and lacks some. The sample has 200,000 to 300,000 clones; approximately 84% are singletons. Whole-study findings and limits: Excluded: some indistinguishable V segments such as TRBV6-2 and TRBV6-3. Sequence variants that were highly shared formed a cluster that was likely a sequencing artifact. Segments of the TCR beta V type were, in most cases, productive about 87% or about 30% of the time in an earlier analysis. A later analysis reportedly found fewer N-insertions in an Asian-associated ancestry cluster than the roughly 670-donor mean.

V and J are TRBV7-2 and TRBJ1-3; tentatively, D is TRBD1 (5 bases). The sample consisted of PBMCs. The TCR sequence derives from a woman aged 40 to 50 in good health and CMV-seropositive. The CDR3 nucleotides read TGTGCCAGCAGCTTAGGCGCAGGGCTGGGGAACACCATATATTTT. It is translated as CASSLGAGLGNTIYF.